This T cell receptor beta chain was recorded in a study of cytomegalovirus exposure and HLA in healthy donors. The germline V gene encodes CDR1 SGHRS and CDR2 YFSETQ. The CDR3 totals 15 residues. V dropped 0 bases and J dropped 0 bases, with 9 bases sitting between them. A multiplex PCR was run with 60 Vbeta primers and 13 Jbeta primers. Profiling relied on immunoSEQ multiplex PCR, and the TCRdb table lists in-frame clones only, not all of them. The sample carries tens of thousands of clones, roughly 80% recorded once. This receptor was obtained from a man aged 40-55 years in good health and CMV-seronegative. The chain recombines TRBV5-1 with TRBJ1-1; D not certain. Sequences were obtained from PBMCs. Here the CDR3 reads CASSLGRYMNTEAFF. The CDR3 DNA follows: TGCGCCAGCAGCTTGGGGCGGTATATGAACACTGAAGCTTTCTTT.